One sample yielded the 7 T cell receptor beta chains listed below, sequenced in a study of T-cell reconstitution after alpha-beta-depleted transplantation in children (TCRdb year 2016). Libraries were made using PCR. The listed sequencing device is Illumina HiSeq 2500. Molecular barcoding was employed in the preparation of TCR libraries, with unique molecular identifiers being used to normalize TCRbeta repertoire quantification. In-frame beta chains were kept once TCRdb had trimmed the public reads at Q25 with fastp and called clones with MiXCR. Every entry covers one CDR3 protein and lists the most common genes and DNA from its rows. In this sample the table shows about 500,000 distinct CDR3 sequences, around a third of which occur a single time. Jointly, the top ten make up 2.4% of the sample. The source material was PBMCs from the stem cell graft donor, sampled from the stem cell graft. The receptors stem from a human donor who donated a stem cell graft to a child with aplastic anemia.

This chain joins TRBV11-2 and TRBJ2-1; 9 bases fit TRBD2. The CDR3 extends over 21 amino acids. V trimming: 0 bases; J trimming: 0 bases; junction bases outside the gene matches: 15. Germline-derived CDR1 and CDR2 are SGHAT and FQNNGV. CDR3 residues: CASSLDFVVAGEWSSYNEQFF. In DNA form, the CDR3 reads TGTGCCAGCAGCTTAGATTTTGTGGTAGCGGGAGAATGGAGCTCCTACAATGAGCAGTTCTTC.

In its sample, this clonotype was seen a few times. The V gene is TRBV12-3 or TRBV12-4, the J gene TRBJ1-1; 10 bases align to TRBD1. The CDR3 consists of 16 residues. Trimming removed 7 bases from V and 4 bases from J; junction bases left unmatched: 12. The CDR3 DNA is TGTGCCAGCAAGCCCGGGACAGGGGAGGCGGGCACTGAAGCTTTCTTT. Protein product: CASKPGTGEAGTEAFF.

The chain combines TRBV4-3 with TRBJ2-1; TRBD2 agrees at 7 bases. The CDR3 is made up of 18 amino acids. Trimming at V came to 0 bases and at J to 1 base, leaving 9 bases not matched to a gene. Germline CDR1 reads LGHNA; CDR2 reads YSLEER. The DNA of the CDR3 is TGCGCCAGCAGCCAAGATTTCTCTTCTAGCGGTTCCTACAATGAGCAGTTCTTC. Its translation: CASSQDFSSSGSYNEQFF.

This clonotype showed up just a few times. The chain combines TRBV28 with TRBJ2-2; possibly TRBD2 for D (7 bases). The CDR3 consists of 15 residues. V was pared by 8 bases and J by 6 bases, with 19 bases between. Germline V lookup: CDR1 MDHEN, CDR2 SYDVKM. The CDR3 coding sequence is TGTGCCAGCTCTCGGGGGGCCCCAAGGCCCGGGGAGCTGTTTTTT. This sequence encodes CASSRGAPRPGELFF.

There are a few counts of this clonotype. DNA of the CDR3: TGTGCCACCAGTGATTTTGGGAACCCAAGCTCCTACAATGAGCAGTTCTTC. Amino acids: CATSDFGNPSSYNEQFF. The chain recombines TRBV24-1 with TRBJ2-1; D gene ambiguous. This CDR3 spans 17 amino acids. Between the trimmed V and J ends, which lost 1 base and 0 bases, there was a span of 12 bases. The V gene's germline CDR1 is KGHDR and CDR2 SFDVKD.

J is TRBJ2-3 and V is TRBV7-2; tentative D call: TRBD2 (5 bases). Germline CDR1 is SGHTA and CDR2 is FQGNSA. This CDR3 region has 13 residues. V lost 5 bases and J 7 bases, leaving 13 bases between the germline ends. The CDR3 coding sequence is TGTGCCAGCAGCCCGCTTGAGGGTAATACGCAGTATTTT. Its protein product is CASSPLEGNTQYF.

The chain has TRBV6-2 or TRBV6-3 and TRBJ1-5, with 7 positions matching TRBD1. Per the germline V gene, CDR1 is MNHEY and CDR2 is SVGEGT. The CDR3 loop spans 19 amino acids. V trimming: 4 bases; J trimming: 0 bases; junction bases outside the gene matches: 15. Here the CDR3 DNA reads TGTGCCAGCAGTTCTCACCCGGACAGGAGCTACGATAGCAATCAGCCCCAGCATTTT. It translates to CASSSHPDRSYDSNQPQHF.